These 26 T cell receptor beta chains share one sample of origin, sequenced in a study of T cells expressing NK-cell markers. TCRdb re-called the 5' RACE reads and catalogs CDR3 proteins one per entry, DNA excluded. Recorded for this sample: 300,000 to 500,000 distinct CDR3 sequences. The sequencing sample was made of blood T cells: a sorted CD56 or NKG2C T cell subset, CD4+ or CD8+ T cells, or bulk PBMC T cells (not recorded which). The receptors shown here come from a woman in her forties or fifties in good health.

The genes are TRBV6-2 or TRBV6-3 and TRBJ2-2; TCRdb picks TRBD2, but there is no DNA to check that call. CDR3 length: 17 residues. Germline CDR1 and CDR2: MNHEY and SVGEGT. This CDR3 reads CASILRSSGIKTGELFF.

The chain couples TRBV5-1 to TRBJ1-4; TCRdb designates TRBD1, a call that cannot be tested without DNA. This CDR3 contains 13 residues. CDR1 and CDR2 (germline): SGHRS, YFSETQ. The CDR3 is CASRTGSNEKLFF.

The chain recombines TRBV5-5 with TRBJ1-2; absent DNA, TCRdb's TRBD1 call cannot be checked. This CDR3 comprises 13 residues. Germline V CDR1 and CDR2: SGHKS, YYEKEE (reference sequence). The CDR3 protein is CASSFTGVGGYTF.

The V gene is TRBV18, the J gene TRBJ1-5. The CDR3 spans 17 residues. CDR1 KGHSH and CDR2 LQKENI come from the germline V gene. CDR3 in amino acids: CASSPGPFQRPNQPQHF.

V gene TRBV4-1 combines with J gene TRBJ2-7; the TRBD1 assignment by TCRdb is unverifiable without DNA. The CDR3 has 14 amino acids. Germline CDR1 is MGHRA and CDR2 is YSYEKL. This chain's CDR3 is CASSAPGGSYEQYF.

V and J are TRBV6-5 and TRBJ2-2. This CDR3 has 15 residues. CDR1 and CDR2 (germline): MNHEY, SVGAGI. This CDR3 reads CASSYSRTNTGELFF.

This chain joins TRBV28 and TRBJ2-2; the D call from TCRdb, TRBD2, cannot be confirmed without DNA. This CDR3 has 16 amino acids. CDR1 is MDHEN and CDR2 is SYDVKM in the germline V gene. CDR3 loop: CASSLLAGSNPGELFF.

V is TRBV7-9 and J is TRBJ2-7; TCRdb lists TRBD2, though no DNA is available to test this call. The CDR3 is made up of 15 amino acids. The germline V gene encodes CDR1 SEHNR and CDR2 FQNEAQ (reference sequence). CDR3: CASSRGLAGSYEQYF.

This CDR3 is CATQGRPISGANVLTF. The gene calls are TRBV19 and TRBJ2-6. The CDR3 runs 16 residues. Germline V gene lookup returns CDR1 LNHDA and CDR2 SQIVND (reference sequence).

The J gene is TRBJ1-3, the V gene TRBV18; TCRdb indicates TRBD1, and absent DNA this call remains unverified. This CDR3 is 21 amino acids long. Per the germline V gene, CDR1 is KGHSH and CDR2 is LQKENI. CDR3 sequence: CASSPVPGTGWRGETGNTIYF.

The chain links TRBV5-1 to TRBJ2-3; TCRdb's D call, TRBD1, is unchecked because there is no DNA. Germline CDR1 and CDR2: SGHRS and YFSETQ. The CDR3 sequence is 16 residues long. CDR3 in amino acids: CASSLGDRSFTDTQYF.

The CDR3 reads CSDMRGPSGILTDTQYF. V and J are TRBV29-1 and TRBJ2-3; without DNA, the TCRdb call of TRBD2 cannot be checked. This CDR3 is built from 17 residues. The germline CDR1 and CDR2 sequences are SQVTM and ANQGSEA.

J is TRBJ2-5 and V is TRBV28; TCRdb reports TRBD2, a call that lacks DNA to check it against. CDR3 length: 15 residues. The germline V gene has CDR1 MDHEN and CDR2 SYDVKM. The CDR3 loop is CASSPGLRDQETQYF.

CDR3 in amino acids: CASSQVKGKLTNEQFF. The V and J genes are TRBV3-1 and TRBJ2-1. The CDR3 has 16 residues. The V gene's germline CDR1 is LGHDT and CDR2 YNNKEL (reference sequence).

The gene calls are TRBV3-1 and TRBJ2-3; TCRdb picks TRBD2, but there is no DNA to check that call. The CDR3 is 16 residues long. CDR1 and CDR2 from the germline V gene are LGHDT and YNNKEL (reference sequence). CDR3 in amino acids: CASSRLAGGGPDTQYF.

V gene TRBV7-9 combines with J gene TRBJ1-1; there is no DNA to check the TCRdb D call of TRBD1. Germline V gene sequence: CDR1 SEHNR, CDR2 FQNEAQ (reference sequence). This CDR3 spans 14 amino acids. The CDR3 spells CASSLSTGPTEAFF.

The CDR3 loop reads CASSYPGQGPYGYTF. The gene calls are TRBV2 and TRBJ1-2; TCRdb calls TRBD1, which cannot be checked without DNA. The CDR3 sequence is 15 residues long. Germline V gene data show CDR1 as SNHLY and CDR2 as FYNNEI.

The chain is built from TRBV7-2 and TRBJ1-2; as DNA is missing, the TRBD1 call by TCRdb cannot be tested. The germline CDR1 and CDR2 sequences are SGHTA and FQGNSA. This CDR3 has 15 residues. CDR3 residues: CASSFLGQGLSGYTF.

This CDR3 is CATSQGPTEAFF. V usage is TRBV24-1 and J usage is TRBJ1-1. The germline V gene encodes CDR1 KGHDR and CDR2 SFDVKD. The CDR3 is 12 residues long.

The V call is TRBV12-3 or TRBV12-4, the J call TRBJ2-1; checking the TCRdb D call of TRBD1 is not possible without DNA. There are 11 residues in the CDR3. CDR3 amino acids: CASSPAGRQFF.

The chain carries TRBV14 and TRBJ2-3; TCRdb's assignment of TRBD1 cannot be checked, as there is no DNA. CDR3 length: 18 amino acids. Germline lookup yields CDR1 SGHDN and CDR2 FVKESK. CDR3 loop: CASSQDPPGTTSTDTQYF.

The chain carries TRBV10-3 and TRBJ2-4; checking the TCRdb D call of TRBD2 is not possible without DNA. Germline V gene sequence: CDR1 ENHRY, CDR2 SYGVKD. The CDR3 is made up of 12 amino acids. The CDR3 sequence is CAISEWGDIQYF.

The J gene is TRBJ1-1, the V gene TRBV10-3. CDR1 and CDR2 (germline): ENHRY, SYGVKD. The CDR3 is 14 amino acids. CDR3 residues: CAISEGLAGTEAFF.

V is TRBV20-1 and J is TRBJ2-7; TCRdb indicates TRBD1, and absent DNA this call remains unverified. The germline V gene encodes CDR1 DFQATT and CDR2 SNEGSKA (reference sequence). This CDR3 has 13 amino acids. The CDR3 protein is CSASTRQGFEQYF.

The chain carries TRBV5-1 and TRBJ2-3; TCRdb gives TRBD2 as the D gene, but with no DNA this cannot be confirmed. The CDR3 sequence is 16 residues long. Germline CDR1 and CDR2: SGHRS and YFSETQ. CDR3 protein: CASSFKREGSADTQYF.

V usage is TRBV7-9 and J usage is TRBJ2-1; TCRdb's D call, TRBD2, is unchecked because there is no DNA. The CDR3 totals 17 residues. The germline CDR1 and CDR2 sequences are SEHNR and FQNEAQ (reference sequence). CDR3: CASSRTSGLSSYNEQFF.